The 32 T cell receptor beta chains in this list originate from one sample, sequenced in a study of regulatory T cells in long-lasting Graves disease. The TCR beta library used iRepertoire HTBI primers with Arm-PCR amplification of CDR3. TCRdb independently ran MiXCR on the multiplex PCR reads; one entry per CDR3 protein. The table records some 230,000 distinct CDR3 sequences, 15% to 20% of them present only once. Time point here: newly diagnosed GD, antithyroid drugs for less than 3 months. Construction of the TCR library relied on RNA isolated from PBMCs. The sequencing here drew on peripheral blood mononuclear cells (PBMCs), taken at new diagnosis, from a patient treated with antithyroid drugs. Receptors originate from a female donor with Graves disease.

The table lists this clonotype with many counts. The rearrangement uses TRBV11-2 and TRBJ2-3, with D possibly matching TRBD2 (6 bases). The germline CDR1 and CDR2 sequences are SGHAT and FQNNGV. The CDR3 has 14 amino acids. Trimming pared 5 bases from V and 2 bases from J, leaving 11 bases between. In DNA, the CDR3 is TGTGCCAGCAGCAAAAGCGGGTTCACAGATACGCAGTATTTT. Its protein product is CASSKSGFTDTQYF.

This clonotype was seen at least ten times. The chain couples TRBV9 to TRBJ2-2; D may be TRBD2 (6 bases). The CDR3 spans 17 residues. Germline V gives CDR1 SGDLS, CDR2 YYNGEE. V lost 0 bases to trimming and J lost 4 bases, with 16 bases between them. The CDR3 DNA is TGTGCCAGCAGCGTAGAGGTTGGGGGGTCGGGCACCGGGGAGCTGTTTTTT. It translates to CASSVEVGGSGTGELFF.

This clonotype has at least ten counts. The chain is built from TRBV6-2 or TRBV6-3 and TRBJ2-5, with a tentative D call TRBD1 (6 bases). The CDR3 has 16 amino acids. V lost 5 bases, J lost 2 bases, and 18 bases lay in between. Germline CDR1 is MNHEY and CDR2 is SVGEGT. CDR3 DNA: TGTGCCAGCAGTGCTCCGGGACAAATCCTTCAAGAGACCCAGTACTTC. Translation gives CASSAPGQILQETQYF.

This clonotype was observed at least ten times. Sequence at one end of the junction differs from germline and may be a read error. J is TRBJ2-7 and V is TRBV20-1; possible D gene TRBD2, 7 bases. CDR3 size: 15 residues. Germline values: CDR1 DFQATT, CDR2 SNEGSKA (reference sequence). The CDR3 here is CSAREGEGLGAEQYF. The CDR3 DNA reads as TGCAGTGCTCGAGAGGGGGAGGGCCTAGGGGCCGAGCAGTACTTC.

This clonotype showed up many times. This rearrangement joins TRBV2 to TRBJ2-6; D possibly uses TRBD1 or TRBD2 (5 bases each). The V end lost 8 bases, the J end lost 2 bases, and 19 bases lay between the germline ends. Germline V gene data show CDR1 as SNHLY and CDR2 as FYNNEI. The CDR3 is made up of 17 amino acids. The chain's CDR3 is CASFGTHKGTGANVLTF. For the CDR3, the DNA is TGTGCCAGCTTCGGGACCCACAAGGGCACTGGGGCCAACGTCCTGACTTTC.

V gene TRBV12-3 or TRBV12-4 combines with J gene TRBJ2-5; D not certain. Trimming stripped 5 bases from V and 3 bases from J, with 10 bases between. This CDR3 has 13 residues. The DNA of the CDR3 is TGTGCCAGCAGTCTCCTAATAGAAGAGACCCAGTACTTC. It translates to CASSLLIEETQYF.

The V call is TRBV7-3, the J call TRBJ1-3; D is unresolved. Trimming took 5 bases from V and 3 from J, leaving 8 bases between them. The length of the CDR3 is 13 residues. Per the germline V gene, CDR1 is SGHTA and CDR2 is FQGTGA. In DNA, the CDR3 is TGTGCCAGCAGCACCTACAGTGGAAACACCATATATTTT. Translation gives CASSTYSGNTIYF.

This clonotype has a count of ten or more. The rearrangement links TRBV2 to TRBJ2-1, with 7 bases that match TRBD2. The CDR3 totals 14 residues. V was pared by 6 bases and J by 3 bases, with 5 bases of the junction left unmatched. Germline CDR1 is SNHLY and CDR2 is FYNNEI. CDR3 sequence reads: CASRGGEDYNEQFF. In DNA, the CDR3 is TGTGCCAGCAGGGGGGGGGAGGACTACAATGAGCAGTTCTTC.

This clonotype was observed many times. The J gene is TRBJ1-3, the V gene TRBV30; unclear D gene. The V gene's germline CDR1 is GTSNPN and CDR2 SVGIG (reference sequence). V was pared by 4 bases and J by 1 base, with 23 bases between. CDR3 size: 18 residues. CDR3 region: CAWKTLPGLALSGNTIYF. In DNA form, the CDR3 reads TGTGCCTGGAAAACACTCCCGGGTCTGGCGTTATCTGGAAACACCATATATTTT.

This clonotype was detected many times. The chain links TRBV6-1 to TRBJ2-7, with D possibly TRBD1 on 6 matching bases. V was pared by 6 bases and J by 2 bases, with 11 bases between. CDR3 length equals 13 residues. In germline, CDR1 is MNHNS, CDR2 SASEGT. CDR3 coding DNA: TGTGCCAGCAGGAGGGGGTCGGCCTACGAGCAGTACTTC. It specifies CASRRGSAYEQYF.

CDR3 in DNA: TGTGCCAGCAGCCTAGGAGCTAGCGGGGGAAGGAAGTTCTTC. It codes for CASSLGASGGRKFF. The chain recombines TRBV14 with TRBJ2-1; the match to TRBD2 covers 10 bases. This CDR3 is 14 amino acids long. Germline V gene data show CDR1 as SGHDN and CDR2 as FVKESK. Trimming took 4 bases from V and 14 from J; bases not matched to a gene: 11.

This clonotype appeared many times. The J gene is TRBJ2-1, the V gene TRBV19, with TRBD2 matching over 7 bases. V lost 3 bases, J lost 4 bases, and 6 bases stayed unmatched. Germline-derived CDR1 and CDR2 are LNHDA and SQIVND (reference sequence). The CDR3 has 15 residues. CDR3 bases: TGTGCCAGTAGTATTAGCCTAGCGGAGTACAATGAGCAGTTCTTC. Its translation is CASSISLAEYNEQFF.

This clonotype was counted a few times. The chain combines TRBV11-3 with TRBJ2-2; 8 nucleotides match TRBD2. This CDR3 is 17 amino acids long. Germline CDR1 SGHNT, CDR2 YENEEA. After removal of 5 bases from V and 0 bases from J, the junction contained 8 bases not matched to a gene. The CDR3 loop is CASSLRTSRSNTGELFF. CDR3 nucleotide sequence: TGTGCCAGCAGCCTCAGGACTAGCAGGTCGAACACCGGGGAGCTGTTTTTT.

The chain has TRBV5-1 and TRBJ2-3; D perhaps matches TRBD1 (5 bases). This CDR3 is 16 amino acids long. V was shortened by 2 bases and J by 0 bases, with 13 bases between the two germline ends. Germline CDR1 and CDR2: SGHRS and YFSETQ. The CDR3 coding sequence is TGCGCCAGCAGCTTAGGGGTGCCGGCGAGCACAGATACGCAGTATTTT. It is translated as CASSLGVPASTDTQYF.

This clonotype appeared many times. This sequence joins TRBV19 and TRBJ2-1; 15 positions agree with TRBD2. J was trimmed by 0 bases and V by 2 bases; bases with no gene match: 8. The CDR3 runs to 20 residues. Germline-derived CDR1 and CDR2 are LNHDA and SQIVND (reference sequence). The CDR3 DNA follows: TGTGCCAGTAGTATAAGGAGGGGACTAGCGGGAGGACCCTCCTACAATGAGCAGTTCTTC. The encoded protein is CASSIRRGLAGGPSYNEQFF.

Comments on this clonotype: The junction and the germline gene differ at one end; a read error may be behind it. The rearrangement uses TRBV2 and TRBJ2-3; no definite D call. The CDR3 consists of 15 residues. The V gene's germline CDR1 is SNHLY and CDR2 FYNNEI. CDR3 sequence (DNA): TGCGCCAGCAGTGAAGCGCTTGGCTCCTCAGATACGCAGTATTTT. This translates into CASSEALGSSDTQYF.

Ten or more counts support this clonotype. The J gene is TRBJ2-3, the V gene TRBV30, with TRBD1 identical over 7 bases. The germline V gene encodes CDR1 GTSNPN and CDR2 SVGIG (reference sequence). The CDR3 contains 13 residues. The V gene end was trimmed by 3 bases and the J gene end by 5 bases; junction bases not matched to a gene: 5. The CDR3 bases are TGTGCCTGGAGGGGGACAGTGGGAGATACGCAGTATTTT. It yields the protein CAWRGTVGDTQYF.

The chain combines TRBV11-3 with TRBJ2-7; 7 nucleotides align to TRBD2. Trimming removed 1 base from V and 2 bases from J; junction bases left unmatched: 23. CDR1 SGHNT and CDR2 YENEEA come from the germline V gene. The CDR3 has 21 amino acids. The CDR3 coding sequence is TGTGCCAGCAGCTTAGGGCTAGCGGTCTCCAAGGCGGGATTCCGCCCCTACGAGCAGTACTTC. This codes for CASSLGLAVSKAGFRPYEQYF.

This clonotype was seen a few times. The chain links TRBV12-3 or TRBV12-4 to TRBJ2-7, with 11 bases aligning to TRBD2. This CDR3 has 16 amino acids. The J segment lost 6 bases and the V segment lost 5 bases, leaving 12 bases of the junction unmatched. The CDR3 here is CASSAIAGGPWGEQYF. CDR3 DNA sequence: TGTGCCAGCAGTGCCATAGCGGGGGGGCCCTGGGGCGAGCAGTACTTC.

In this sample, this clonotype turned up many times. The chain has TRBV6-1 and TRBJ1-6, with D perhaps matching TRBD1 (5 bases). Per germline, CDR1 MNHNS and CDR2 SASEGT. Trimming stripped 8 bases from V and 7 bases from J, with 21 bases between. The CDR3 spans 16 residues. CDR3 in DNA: TGTGCCAGCCTCGCGGGGACGAACAGAGGAAATTCACCCCTCCACTTT. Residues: CASLAGTNRGNSPLHF.

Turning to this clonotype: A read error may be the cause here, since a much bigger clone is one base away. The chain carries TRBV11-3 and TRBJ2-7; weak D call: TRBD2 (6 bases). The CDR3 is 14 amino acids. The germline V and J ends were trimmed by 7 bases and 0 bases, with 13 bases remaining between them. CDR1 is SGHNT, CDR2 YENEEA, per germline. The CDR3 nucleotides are TGTGCCAGCAACCGGCGGGAACTCTCCTACGAGCAGTACTTC. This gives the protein CASNRRELSYEQYF.

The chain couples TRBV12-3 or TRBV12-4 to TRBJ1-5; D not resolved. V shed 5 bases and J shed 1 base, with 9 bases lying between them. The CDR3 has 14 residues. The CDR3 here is CASSIVGSNQPQHF. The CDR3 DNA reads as TGTGCCAGCAGTATAGTCGGAAGCAATCAGCCCCAGCATTTT.

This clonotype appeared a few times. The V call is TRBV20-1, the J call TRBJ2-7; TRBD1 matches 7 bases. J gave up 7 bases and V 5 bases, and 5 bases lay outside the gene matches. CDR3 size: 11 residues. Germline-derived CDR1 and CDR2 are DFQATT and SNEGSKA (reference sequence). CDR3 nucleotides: TGCAGTGCTCCCGGGACAGCGGAGCAGTACTTC. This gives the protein CSAPGTAEQYF.

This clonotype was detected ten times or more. The DNA for the CDR3 is TGTGCCAGCAACTCGGGGGGGCAATACACCGGGGAGCTGTTTTTT. The encoded protein is CASNSGGQYTGELFF. This rearrangement joins TRBV11-3 to TRBJ2-2; 8 bases are shared with TRBD2. The V and J ends lost 7 bases and 3 bases, in that order; junction bases with no gene match: 7. Germline lookup yields CDR1 SGHNT and CDR2 YENEEA. The CDR3 extends over 15 amino acids.

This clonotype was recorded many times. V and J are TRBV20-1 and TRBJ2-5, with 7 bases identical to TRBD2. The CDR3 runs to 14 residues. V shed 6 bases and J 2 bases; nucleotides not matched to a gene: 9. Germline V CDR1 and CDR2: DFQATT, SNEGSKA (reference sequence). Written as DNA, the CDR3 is TGCAGTGCACAGGCGGGAGTAGAACAAGAGACCCAGTACTTC. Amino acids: CSAQAGVEQETQYF.

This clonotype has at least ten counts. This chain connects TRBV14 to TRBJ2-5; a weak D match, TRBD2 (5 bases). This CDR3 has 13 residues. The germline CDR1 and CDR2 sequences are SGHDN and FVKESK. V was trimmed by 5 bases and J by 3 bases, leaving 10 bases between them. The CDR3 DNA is TGTGCCAGCAGCGCCGGGAACAAAGAGACCCAGTACTTC. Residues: CASSAGNKETQYF.

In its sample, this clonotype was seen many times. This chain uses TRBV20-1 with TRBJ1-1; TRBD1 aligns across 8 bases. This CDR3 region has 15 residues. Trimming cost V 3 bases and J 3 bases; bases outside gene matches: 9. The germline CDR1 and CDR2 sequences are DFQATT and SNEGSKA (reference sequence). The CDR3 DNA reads TGCAGTGCTAGCAGCCCAGGGGGCGAGGACACTGAAGCTTTCTTT. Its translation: CSASSPGGEDTEAFF.

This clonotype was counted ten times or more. CDR3 in amino acids: CASSFRTVGGNEQFF. The CDR3 DNA reads as TGCGCCAGCAGCTTTCGGACAGTCGGGGGCAATGAGCAGTTCTTC. The V gene is TRBV5-1, the J gene TRBJ2-1, with D perhaps assigned TRBD1 or TRBD2 (6 bases each). Trimming removed 2 bases at V and 6 bases at J, with 15 bases between. CDR3 length: 15 amino acids. Germline loops: CDR1 SGHRS, CDR2 YFSETQ.

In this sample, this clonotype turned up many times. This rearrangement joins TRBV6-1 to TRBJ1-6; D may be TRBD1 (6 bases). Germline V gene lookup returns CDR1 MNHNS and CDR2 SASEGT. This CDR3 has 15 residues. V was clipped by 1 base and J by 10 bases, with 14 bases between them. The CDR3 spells CASSEGSTGWSPLHF. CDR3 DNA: TGTGCCAGCAGTGAAGGCTCGACAGGTTGGTCACCCCTCCACTTT.

Here the CDR3 reads CASSLSGRSAIGELFF. In DNA form, the CDR3 reads TGTGCCAGCAGTTTATCCGGGAGGTCCGCCATCGGGGAGCTGTTTTTT. The chain couples TRBV27 to TRBJ2-2; 7 positions agree with TRBD2. CDR3 size: 16 residues. Germline loops: CDR1 MNHEY, CDR2 SMNVEV (reference sequence). V shed 0 bases and J 7 bases; nucleotides not matched to a gene: 8.

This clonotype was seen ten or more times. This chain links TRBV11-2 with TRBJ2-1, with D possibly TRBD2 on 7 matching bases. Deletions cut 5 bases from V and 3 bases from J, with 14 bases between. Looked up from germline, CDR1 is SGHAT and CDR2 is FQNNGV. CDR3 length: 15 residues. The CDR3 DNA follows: TGTGCCAGCAGCATTGGGGGGGCTGGCTACAATGAGCAGTTCTTC. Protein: CASSIGGAGYNEQFF.

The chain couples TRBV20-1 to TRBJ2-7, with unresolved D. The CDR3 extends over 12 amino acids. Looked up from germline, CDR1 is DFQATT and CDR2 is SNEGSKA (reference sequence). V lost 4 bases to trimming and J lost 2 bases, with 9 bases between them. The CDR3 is CSANDRAYEQYF. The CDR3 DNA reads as TGCAGTGCTAATGACCGAGCCTACGAGCAGTACTTC.